A selection of T cell receptor beta chains follows, all from one sample in a study of OX40 agonist ivuxolimab in advanced cancers. Some clones are missing from TCRdb's copy, which holds only in-frame ones; the method was immunoSEQ multiplex PCR. Here the sample spans around 69,000 clones, nearly 90% being singletons. The sample in question was CD4+ or CD8+ T cells sorted from blood, obtained in a trial of the OX40 agonist ivuxolimab. The receptor source for this set is an adult with an advanced solid tumor such as melanoma, head and neck, liver or kidney cancer. CDR3s include the opening cysteine and the closing phenylalanine or tryptophan. A D gene is named only where the DNA matches it firmly. Clone size is given for some rows only: seen once, a few or many times, or a class if the clone is expanded.

CDR3aa: CASTRASVRETQYF; CDR3nt: TGTGCTTCGACCAGGGCTAGCGTCAGAGAGACCCAGTACTTC; j_gene: TRBJ2-5; len: 14; v_gene: TRBV30; d_gene: NA; abundance: NA
CDR3aa: CASSDGGLREDQPQHF; CDR3nt: TGTGCCAGTAGTGATGGGGGCCTCCGGGAAGATCAGCCCCAGCATTTT; j_gene: TRBJ1-5; len: 16; v_gene: TRBV19; d_gene: NA; abundance: NA
CDR3aa: CASSLQVDEQFF; CDR3nt: TGTGCCAGCAGCTTACAAGTGGATGAGCAGTTCTTC; j_gene: TRBJ2-1; len: 12; v_gene: TRBV7-9; d_gene: NA; abundance: NA
CDR3aa: CASSLAGTIGNEQFF; CDR3nt: TGTGCCAGCAGCTTAGCGGGGACTATTGGTAATGAGCAGTTCTTC; j_gene: TRBJ2-1; len: 15; v_gene: TRBV11-2; d_gene: TRBD2; abundance: NA
CDR3aa: CASGTGRGQETQYF; CDR3nt: TGCGCCAGCGGGACAGGGAGAGGACAAGAGACCCAGTACTTC; j_gene: TRBJ2-5; len: 14; v_gene: TRBV5-1; d_gene: TRBD1; abundance: NA
CDR3aa: CASSPGERTQYF; CDR3nt: TGTGCCAGCAGTCCCGGGGAGCGGACCCAGTACTTC; j_gene: TRBJ2-5; len: 12; v_gene: TRBV2; d_gene: NA; abundance: NA
CDR3aa: CAISERDWSSYNEQFF; CDR3nt: TGTGCCATCAGTGAGAGGGACTGGTCCTCCTACAATGAGCAGTTCTTC; j_gene: TRBJ2-1; len: 16; v_gene: TRBV10-3; d_gene: NA; abundance: NA
CDR3aa: CASRPGTGFFRLFF; CDR3nt: TGTGCCAGCAGACCCGGGACGGGTTTTTTTCGGCTGTTTTTT; j_gene: TRBJ1-4; len: 14; v_gene: TRBV28; d_gene: NA; abundance: NA
CDR3aa: CASSSTSGRRSEQFF; CDR3nt: TGTGCCAGCAGTTCGACTAGCGGGAGGAGAAGTGAGCAGTTCTTC; j_gene: TRBJ2-1; len: 15; v_gene: TRBV28; d_gene: TRBD2; abundance: NA
CDR3aa: CASSLAGVAKNIQYF; CDR3nt: TGTGCCAGCAGCCTAGCGGGAGTAGCCAAAAACATTCAGTACTTC; j_gene: TRBJ2-4; len: 15; v_gene: TRBV28; d_gene: TRBD2; abundance: NA
CDR3aa: CSVKGTRVADTQYF; CDR3nt: TGCAGCGTTAAGGGGACTAGAGTAGCAGATACGCAGTATTTT; j_gene: TRBJ2-3; len: 14; v_gene: TRBV29-1; d_gene: TRBD2; abundance: NA
CDR3aa: CACPRTSSSYNEQFF; CDR3nt: TGTGCCTGCCCCCGGACTAGCTCCTCCTACAATGAGCAGTTCTTC; j_gene: TRBJ2-1; len: 15; v_gene: TRBV30; d_gene: TRBD2; abundance: NA
CDR3aa: CASSPGLAGVEEQYF; CDR3nt: TGCGCCAGCAGCCCGGGACTAGCGGGAGTTGAAGAGCAGTACTTC; j_gene: TRBJ2-7; len: 15; v_gene: TRBV5-1; d_gene: TRBD2; abundance: NA
CDR3aa: CASSLGHYTYEQYF; CDR3nt: TGCGCCAGCAGCCTAGGACACTACACCTACGAGCAGTACTTC; j_gene: TRBJ2-7; len: 14; v_gene: TRBV4-3; d_gene: NA; abundance: NA
CDR3aa: CASSEYPVGTGADTQYF; CDR3nt: TGTGCCAGCAGTGAATACCCAGTCGGGACAGGGGCAGATACGCAGTATTTT; j_gene: TRBJ2-3; len: 17; v_gene: TRBV2; d_gene: TRBD1; abundance: NA
CDR3aa: CASNQNGATNYGYTF; CDR3nt: TGTGCCAGCAACCAGAACGGGGCGACTAACTATGGCTACACCTTC; j_gene: TRBJ1-2; len: 15; v_gene: TRBV2; d_gene: NA; abundance: once
CDR3aa: CASSLTRGGNEKLFF; CDR3nt: TGTGCCAGCAGTTTAACCAGGGGAGGTAATGAAAAACTGTTTTTT; j_gene: TRBJ1-4; len: 15; v_gene: TRBV27; d_gene: NA; abundance: NA
CDR3aa: CARPGVDTGELFF; CDR3nt: TGTGCCCGGCCAGGGGTGGACACCGGGGAGCTGTTTTTT; j_gene: TRBJ2-2; len: 13; v_gene: TRBV30; d_gene: NA; abundance: NA
CDR3aa: CASNPTGVLLQEQYF; CDR3nt: TGTGCCAGCAACCCGACCGGGGTACTCCTACAAGAGCAGTACTTC; j_gene: TRBJ2-7; len: 15; v_gene: TRBV2; d_gene: NA; abundance: NA
CDR3aa: CASSMSGGRSYNEQFF; CDR3nt: TGTGCCAGCAGCATGAGCGGGGGACGGAGCTACAATGAGCAGTTCTTC; j_gene: TRBJ2-1; len: 16; v_gene: TRBV9; d_gene: TRBD2; abundance: NA
CDR3aa: CASKELGGGETQYF; CDR3nt: TGTGCCAGCAAGGAACTTGGGGGGGGAGAGACCCAGTACTTC; j_gene: TRBJ2-5; len: 14; v_gene: TRBV14; d_gene: TRBD2; abundance: NA
CDR3aa: CASSLVGQGYGYTF; CDR3nt: TGTGCCAGCAGCTTAGTGGGACAGGGATATGGCTACACCTTC; j_gene: TRBJ1-2; len: 14; v_gene: TRBV7-9; d_gene: TRBD1; abundance: NA
CDR3aa: CASSQGQGATNEKLFF; CDR3nt: TGTGCCAGCAGCCAAGGACAGGGGGCAACTAATGAAAAACTGTTTTTT; j_gene: TRBJ1-4; len: 16; v_gene: TRBV5-4; d_gene: TRBD1; abundance: NA
CDR3aa: CASSASGRPQGEQFF; CDR3nt: TGTGCCAGCAGTGCCAGCGGGAGGCCCCAGGGTGAGCAGTTCTTC; j_gene: TRBJ2-1; len: 15; v_gene: TRBV27; d_gene: TRBD2; abundance: once
CDR3aa: CASSPLPAEQPQHF; CDR3nt: TGTGCCAGCTCACCACTTCCTGCGGAGCAGCCCCAGCATTTT; j_gene: TRBJ1-5; len: 14; v_gene: TRBV18; d_gene: NA; abundance: few
CDR3aa: CASIRPGHTDTQYF; CDR3nt: TGTGCCAGCATCCGGCCAGGCCACACAGATACGCAGTATTTT; j_gene: TRBJ2-3; len: 14; v_gene: TRBV28; d_gene: NA; abundance: NA
CDR3aa: CASSPHIENIQYF; CDR3nt: TGTGCCAGTAGTCCCCACATAGAAAACATTCAGTACTTC; j_gene: TRBJ2-4; len: 13; v_gene: TRBV19; d_gene: NA; abundance: NA
CDR3aa: CASSSGTIQETQYF; CDR3nt: TGTGCCAGCAGTTCCGGGACAATCCAAGAGACCCAGTACTTC; j_gene: TRBJ2-5; len: 14; v_gene: TRBV6-6; d_gene: NA; abundance: NA
CDR3aa: CASKPRTSGGNEQFF; CDR3nt: TGTGCCAGCAAACCCAGGACTAGCGGAGGGAATGAGCAGTTCTTC; j_gene: TRBJ2-1; len: 15; v_gene: TRBV28; d_gene: TRBD2; abundance: NA
CDR3aa: CASSYGTPINEQFF; CDR3nt: TGTGCCAGCAGTTACGGTACGCCGATCAATGAGCAGTTCTTC; j_gene: TRBJ2-1; len: 14; v_gene: TRBV6-5; d_gene: NA; abundance: once
CDR3aa: CASSHASGGEAYAQYF; CDR3nt: TGTGCCAGCAGCCACGCGTCCGGGGGCGAAGCTTACGCGCAGTACTTC; j_gene: TRBJ2-7; len: 16; v_gene: TRBV6-6; d_gene: NA; abundance: NA
CDR3aa: CAGGTAAADTQYF; CDR3nt: TGTGCCGGGGGGACAGCAGCGGCAGATACGCAGTATTTT; j_gene: TRBJ2-3; len: 13; v_gene: TRBV7-9; d_gene: NA; abundance: NA
CDR3aa: CASSGGELAGGYEQYF; CDR3nt: TGTGCCAGCAGCGGGGGGGAATTAGCGGGAGGCTACGAGCAGTACTTC; j_gene: TRBJ2-7; len: 16; v_gene: TRBV5-4; d_gene: TRBD2; abundance: NA
CDR3aa: CASSLKDSGNTIYF; CDR3nt: TGTGCCAGTAGTCTGAAGGACTCTGGAAACACCATATATTTT; j_gene: TRBJ1-3; len: 14; v_gene: TRBV19; d_gene: NA; abundance: NA
CDR3aa: CASSLIGRDTEAFF; CDR3nt: TGCGCCAGCAGCTTGATCGGACGTGACACTGAAGCTTTCTTT; j_gene: TRBJ1-1; len: 14; v_gene: TRBV5-1; d_gene: NA; abundance: NA
CDR3aa: CASSIGLTSNEQFF; CDR3nt: TGTGCCAGTAGTATCGGACTAACCAGCAATGAGCAGTTCTTC; j_gene: TRBJ2-1; len: 14; v_gene: TRBV19; d_gene: NA; abundance: few
CDR3aa: CASRSGSSYEQYF; CDR3nt: TGTGCCAGTAGGAGCGGGAGCTCCTACGAGCAGTACTTC; j_gene: TRBJ2-7; len: 13; v_gene: TRBV19; d_gene: TRBD2; abundance: NA
CDR3aa: CASSITGNEADTQYF; CDR3nt: TGTGCCAGCAGCATCACAGGGAATGAAGCAGATACGCAGTATTTT; j_gene: TRBJ2-3; len: 15; v_gene: TRBV7-9; d_gene: NA; abundance: NA
CDR3aa: CASSTARFRETQYF; CDR3nt: TGTGCCAGCAGTACAGCTCGGTTCAGGGAGACCCAGTACTTC; j_gene: TRBJ2-5; len: 14; v_gene: TRBV27; d_gene: NA; abundance: NA
CDR3aa: CASSGAGGEQETQYF; CDR3nt: TGCGCCAGCAGCGGGGCGGGAGGGGAACAAGAGACCCAGTACTTC; j_gene: TRBJ2-5; len: 15; v_gene: TRBV5-1; d_gene: TRBD2; abundance: NA
CDR3aa: CASTLGKLSYNEQFF; CDR3nt: TGTGCCAGCACCCTCGGGAAACTCTCCTACAATGAGCAGTTCTTC; j_gene: TRBJ2-1; len: 15; v_gene: TRBV11-3; d_gene: NA; abundance: NA
CDR3aa: CASSKARGLGYTF; CDR3nt: TGTGCCAGCAGCAAAGCACGGGGGCTGGGCTACACCTTC; j_gene: TRBJ1-2; len: 13; v_gene: TRBV21-1; d_gene: NA; abundance: once
CDR3aa: CASSPLGQGYSGYTF; CDR3nt: TGTGCCAGCTCACCACTTGGACAGGGTTATAGTGGCTACACCTTC; j_gene: TRBJ1-2; len: 15; v_gene: TRBV18; d_gene: TRBD1; abundance: NA
CDR3aa: CASSLDQGIPEAFF; CDR3nt: TGCGCCAGCAGCTTGGATCAGGGGATCCCTGAAGCTTTCTTT; j_gene: TRBJ1-1; len: 14; v_gene: TRBV5-1; d_gene: NA; abundance: NA
CDR3aa: CASSASTGTQDTQYF; CDR3nt: TGTGCCAGTAGTGCCTCCACCGGGACGCAAGATACGCAGTATTTT; j_gene: TRBJ2-3; len: 15; v_gene: TRBV19; d_gene: NA; abundance: NA
CDR3aa: CASSSMGLAGATGELFF; CDR3nt: TGTGCCAGCAGCTCTATGGGACTAGCGGGAGCCACCGGGGAGCTGTTTTTT; j_gene: TRBJ2-2; len: 17; v_gene: TRBV7-9; d_gene: TRBD2; abundance: NA
CDR3aa: CASSEWQGDPEAFF; CDR3nt: TGTGCCAGCAGCGAGTGGCAGGGGGACCCTGAAGCTTTCTTT; j_gene: TRBJ1-1; len: 14; v_gene: TRBV9; d_gene: TRBD1; abundance: NA
CDR3aa: CASSFGGVANTEAFF; CDR3nt: TGCGCCAGCAGCTTCGGGGGGGTAGCGAACACTGAAGCTTTCTTT; j_gene: TRBJ1-1; len: 15; v_gene: TRBV5-1; d_gene: NA; abundance: NA
CDR3aa: CASSYRTPADTQYF; CDR3nt: TGTGCCAGCAGTTACCGCACCCCCGCAGATACGCAGTATTTT; j_gene: TRBJ2-3; len: 14; v_gene: TRBV6-5; d_gene: NA; abundance: NA
CDR3aa: CASEGSGVDTQYF; CDR3nt: TGTGCCTCCGAGGGTAGCGGGGTAGATACGCAGTATTTT; j_gene: TRBJ2-3; len: 13; v_gene: TRBV10-3; d_gene: TRBD2; abundance: NA
CDR3aa: CASSKGLATINEQFF; CDR3nt: TGCGCCAGCAGCAAGGGACTAGCGACGATCAATGAGCAGTTCTTC; j_gene: TRBJ2-1; len: 15; v_gene: TRBV5-1; d_gene: TRBD2; abundance: NA
CDR3aa: CAKDGGYTF; CDR3nt: TGTGCCAAAGATGGGGGCTACACCTTC; j_gene: TRBJ1-2; len: 9; v_gene: TRBV21-1; d_gene: NA; abundance: NA
CDR3aa: CASSQDPSGANVLTF; CDR3nt: TGTGCCAGCAGCCAGGACCCATCTGGGGCCAACGTCCTGACTTTC; j_gene: TRBJ2-6; len: 15; v_gene: TRBV7-2; d_gene: NA; abundance: once
CDR3aa: CASSYSEPTDTQYF; CDR3nt: TGTGCCAGCAGTTACTCAGAACCCACAGATACGCAGTATTTT; j_gene: TRBJ2-3; len: 14; v_gene: TRBV6-6; d_gene: NA; abundance: NA